This entry lists 28 T cell receptor beta chains sequenced from one sample in a study of siplizumab effects on memory and regulatory T cells. Sequencing used immunoSEQ multiplex PCR; TCRdb keeps in-frame clones, though not all of them. This sample has 57,000 or so clones, with roughly 78% found just once. The sample consisted of memory CD4+ T cells sorted from blood. All receptors come from a human donor in good health.

The rearrangement joins TRBV5-1 to TRBJ1-2, with TRBD1 identical over 7 bases. The CDR3 extends over 16 amino acids. The germline gives CDR1 SGHRS, CDR2 YFSETQ. The J segment lost 1 base and the V segment lost 4 bases, leaving 10 bases of the junction unmatched. As DNA, the CDR3 is TGCGCCAGCAGCGAGGAGGGGGCGCGCTTTAACTATGGCTACACCTTC. It specifies CASSEEGARFNYGYTF.

The rearrangement joins TRBV28 to TRBJ1-4; D not resolved. CDR1 is MDHEN and CDR2 is SYDVKM in the germline V gene. There are 15 residues in the CDR3. V shed 4 bases and J shed 5 bases, with 14 bases lying between them. CDR3 in amino acids: CASSSRGGKNEKLFF. CDR3 sequence (DNA): TGTGCCAGCAGTTCCCGGGGAGGGAAAAATGAAAAACTGTTTTTT.

The rearrangement links TRBV27 to TRBJ1-2; tentative D call: TRBD1 (6 bases). Trimming took 8 bases from V and 1 from J, leaving 17 bases between them. From germline, CDR1 is MNHEY and CDR2 SMNVEV (reference sequence). The length of the CDR3 is 15 residues. DNA of the CDR3: TGTGCCAGCTTGCCCACGGGGGCGGGTAACTATGGCTACACCTTC. This translates into CASLPTGAGNYGYTF.

The chain recombines TRBV19 with TRBJ2-2, with 8 bases matching TRBD1. V was clipped by 4 bases and J by 7 bases; unmatched bases: 8. This CDR3 region has 15 residues. Germline CDR1 reads LNHDA; CDR2 reads SQIVND (reference sequence). DNA for the CDR3: TGTGCCAGTAGTAAGGAGACAGGGGTCGTCGGGGAGCTGTTTTTT. Its protein is CASSKETGVVGELFF.

The gene calls are TRBV4-2 and TRBJ1-1; no definite D call. The length of the CDR3 is 11 residues. V gave up 0 bases and J gave up 11 bases, with 7 bases separating them. Per the germline V gene, CDR1 is LGHNA and CDR2 is YNFKEQ. The CDR3 sequence is CASSQDLEAFF. CDR3 bases: TGTGCCAGCAGCCAAGATTTGGAGGCTTTCTTT.

This clone was counted a few times. The chain carries TRBV29-1 and TRBJ2-5; 9 nucleotides agree with TRBD1. V was clipped by 4 bases and J by 2 bases; unmatched bases: 8. Per germline, CDR1 SQVTM and CDR2 ANQGSEA. This CDR3 has 15 amino acids. The CDR3 DNA is TGCAGCGTTGTGGGGGGACAGGGATGGCAAGAGACCCAGTACTTC. Translating it yields CSVVGGQGWQETQYF.

This chain links TRBV6-5 with TRBJ1-2; no firm D call. V lost 5 bases and J lost 3, with 1 base in between. CDR3 length: 10 amino acids. Germline V gives CDR1 MNHEY, CDR2 SVGAGI. The CDR3 DNA reads as TGTGCCAGCAGTGACTATGGCTACACCTTC. It encodes CASSDYGYTF.

This chain uses TRBV2 with TRBJ1-5, with D tentatively TRBD1 (5 bases). V lost 8 bases to trimming and J lost 0 bases, with 8 bases between them. The CDR3 totals 13 residues. Germline lookup yields CDR1 SNHLY and CDR2 FYNNEI. The CDR3 loop reads CASGTHSNQPQHF. The CDR3 nucleotides are TGTGCCAGCGGGACGCATAGCAATCAGCCCCAGCATTTT.

The chain combines TRBV6-1 with TRBJ1-5; D gene unclear. The V gene's germline CDR1 is MNHNS and CDR2 SASEGT. The CDR3 loop spans 14 amino acids. V gave up 2 bases and J gave up 7 bases, with 12 bases separating them. The CDR3 sequence: CASSEIGFYQPQHF. CDR3 sequence (DNA): TGTGCCAGCAGTGAAATAGGGTTTTACCAGCCCCAGCATTTT.

V gene TRBV6-6 combines with J gene TRBJ1-4; weak D call: TRBD1 (6 bases). Trimming took off 6 bases at V and 5 bases at J, with 10 bases between the two ends. CDR1 and CDR2 (germline): MNHNY, SVGAGI (reference sequence). The CDR3 has 13 amino acids. CDR3 amino acids: CASRGGINEKLFF. The CDR3 DNA follows: TGTGCCAGCAGAGGGGGGATAAATGAAAAACTGTTTTTT.

The chain couples TRBV27 to TRBJ2-7, with D unresolved. V was cut by 6 bases and J by 2 bases, with 8 bases left in between. The CDR3 is made up of 12 amino acids. Per the germline V gene, CDR1 is MNHEY and CDR2 is SMNVEV (reference sequence). The CDR3 loop is CASRGYAYEQYF. Written as DNA, the CDR3 is TGTGCCAGCAGAGGGTACGCCTACGAGCAGTACTTC.

In DNA form, the CDR3 reads TGTGCCAGCAGTGAAGTAGAGCCAGTAACTAATGAAAAACTGTTTTTT. Translation: CASSEVEPVTNEKLFF. The chain has TRBV6-1 and TRBJ1-4; D remains ambiguous. Germline V CDR1 and CDR2: MNHNS, SASEGT. This CDR3 has 16 residues. Trimming left V 1 base short and J 1 base short, with 10 bases between.

The chain is built from TRBV6-1 and TRBJ2-1; 12 bases agree with TRBD2. With 6 bases clipped from V and 6 bases from J, the junction kept 6 bases outside the gene matches. The CDR3 loop spans 15 amino acids. Germline-derived CDR1 and CDR2 are MNHNS and SASEGT. The CDR3 coding sequence is TGTGCCAGCAGCTTCCTAGCGGGGGGGCCCAATGAGCAGTTCTTC. Translated, it gives CASSFLAGGPNEQFF.

This clone was seen once. V gene TRBV19 combines with J gene TRBJ2-5; D unresolved. CDR3 length: 16 residues. From germline, CDR1 is LNHDA and CDR2 SQIVND (reference sequence). V was trimmed by 3 bases and J by 2 bases, leaving 16 bases between them. The CDR3 nucleotides are TGTGCCAGTAGTATGGAAGGCGCTCTCGCTCAAGAGACCCAGTACTTC. Protein: CASSMEGALAQETQYF.

The chain combines TRBV19 with TRBJ1-1; 7 bases agree with TRBD1. This CDR3 spans 15 amino acids. Unmatched junction bases numbered 12, after V lost 10 bases and J lost 1 base. Germline V lookup: CDR1 LNHDA, CDR2 SQIVND (reference sequence). CDR3 region: CATKEGGGENTEAFF. The DNA of the CDR3 is TGTGCCACAAAAGAAGGAGGGGGCGAGAACACTGAAGCTTTCTTT.

V usage is TRBV19 and J usage is TRBJ2-4; 8 bases line up with TRBD1. This CDR3 is 15 amino acids long. The germline V gene has CDR1 LNHDA and CDR2 SQIVND (reference sequence). V lost 5 bases and J lost 2; bases outside the gene matches: 5. This CDR3 reads CASSLDRATKNIQYF. DNA for the CDR3: TGTGCCAGTAGTTTGGACAGGGCTACCAAAAACATTCAGTACTTC. The full variable domain, rest sourced from reference TRBV19 and TRBJ2-4, is DGGITQSPKYLFRKEGQNVTLSCEQNLNHDAMYWYRQDPGQGLRLIYYSQIVNDFQKGDIAEGYSVSREKKESFPLTVTSAQKNPTAFYLCASSLDRATKNIQYFGAGTRLSVL.

This clone was seen more than once but under ten times. V is TRBV10-3 and J is TRBJ2-3, with TRBD1 identical over 11 bases. The length of the CDR3 is 16 residues. Germline-derived CDR1 and CDR2 are ENHRY and SYGVKD. J lost 2 bases, V lost 6 bases, and 7 bases had no gene match. The CDR3 loop reads CAIRAGTGGNTDTQYF. In DNA form, the CDR3 reads TGTGCCATCAGAGCCGGGACAGGGGGTAACACAGATACGCAGTATTTT.

The chain combines TRBV7-2 with TRBJ2-3; D is undetermined. The germline CDR1 and CDR2 sequences are SGHTA and FQGNSA. There are 14 residues in the CDR3. V gave up 2 bases and J gave up 0 bases, with 6 bases separating them. CDR3 region: CASSLTPSTDTQYF. The CDR3 bases are TGTGCCAGCAGCTTAACCCCTAGCACAGATACGCAGTATTTT.

The chain links TRBV10-3 to TRBJ2-1; 10 bases are a match to TRBD2. Germline CDR1 is ENHRY and CDR2 is SYGVKD. The ends lost 6 bases at V and 5 bases at J; junction bases unmatched: 10. The CDR3 runs to 16 residues. The CDR3, as DNA: TGTGCCATCAGCGCAAAGATAGCGGGGGGTGACAATGAGCAGTTCTTC. Translating it yields CAISAKIAGGDNEQFF.

The rearrangement joins TRBV5-1 to TRBJ2-5; 9 bases fit TRBD1. Germline V CDR1 and CDR2: SGHRS, YFSETQ. The CDR3 contains 14 residues. J lost 7 bases, V lost 4 bases, and 8 bases had no gene match. CDR3 nucleotide sequence: TGCGCCAGCAGCCCCGGGACAGGGATAGGGACCCAGTACTTC. It translates to CASSPGTGIGTQYF. Full variable domain (outside the CDR3, taken from reference TRBV5-1 and TRBJ2-5): KAGVTQTPRYLIKTRGQQVTLSCSPISGHRSVSWYQQTPGQGLQFLFEYFSETQRNKGNFPGRFSGRQFSNSRSEMNVSTLELGDSALYLCASSPGTGIGTQYFGPGTRLLVL.

The rearrangement joins TRBV30 to TRBJ1-2; D gene ambiguous. V was trimmed by 1 base and J by 5 bases, leaving 5 bases between them. The length of the CDR3 is 11 residues. Germline CDR1 is GTSNPN and CDR2 is SVGIG (reference sequence). CDR3 region: CAWSGGYGYTF. For the CDR3, the DNA is TGTGCCTGGAGTGGAGGGTATGGCTACACCTTC.

This clone was seen only once. The V and J genes are TRBV4-3 and TRBJ1-5; 8 bases fit TRBD1. Germline V gene data show CDR1 as LGHNA and CDR2 as YSLEER. V was clipped by 2 bases and J by 5 bases; unmatched bases: 8. This CDR3 is built from 16 residues. CDR3: CASSQRDRGFYQPQHF. In nucleotides, the CDR3 is TGCGCCAGCAGCCAACGAGACAGGGGCTTCTATCAGCCCCAGCATTTT.

This chain links TRBV15 with TRBJ1-2; a possible D gene is TRBD1 (6 bases). The CDR3 spans 13 residues. V was shortened by 5 bases and J by 4 bases, with 11 bases between the two germline ends. The germline V gene encodes CDR1 LNHNV and CDR2 YYDKDF (reference sequence). The DNA of the CDR3 is TGTGCCACCAGCGGAGGGGGGTTCTATGGCTACACCTTC. Its protein is CATSGGGFYGYTF.

The chain carries TRBV27 and TRBJ1-5, with 10 bases lining up with TRBD1. With 5 bases clipped from V and 3 bases from J, the junction kept 7 bases outside the gene matches. Germline-derived CDR1 and CDR2 are MNHEY and SMNVEV (reference sequence). The CDR3 length is 16 residues. DNA of the CDR3: TGTGCCAGCAGTGAAAGGGACAGGGGCCCCAATCAGCCCCAGCATTTT. Translation gives CASSERDRGPNQPQHF.

The J gene is TRBJ2-1, the V gene TRBV7-2; 7 bases align to TRBD2. Trimming took 1 base from V and 0 from J; bases not matched to a gene: 6. Germline V gives CDR1 SGHTA, CDR2 FQGNSA. The CDR3 spans 17 residues. The CDR3 protein is CASSLGGGGPSYNEQFF. CDR3 sequence (DNA): TGTGCCAGCAGCTTAGGGGGCGGGGGTCCCTCCTACAATGAGCAGTTCTTC.

The chain carries TRBV7-2 and TRBJ1-1, with D perhaps TRBD1 (6 bases). Germline V gene data show CDR1 as SGHTA and CDR2 as FQGNSA. The V end was cut by 1 base, the J end by 2 bases, with 14 bases between. This CDR3 has 16 residues. In nucleotides, the CDR3 is TGTGCCAGCAGCTTAGAGGGGGGCAGGGCTAACACTGAAGCTTTCTTT. As protein: CASSLEGGRANTEAFF.

The CDR3 here is CASGPGQGIPGANVLTF. In DNA form, the CDR3 reads TGTGCTAGTGGCCCGGGACAGGGTATACCTGGGGCCAACGTCCTGACTTTC. The chain couples TRBV12-5 to TRBJ2-6, with 9 bases that match TRBD1. CDR3 length equals 17 residues. J was trimmed by 2 bases and V by 6 bases; bases with no gene match: 8. The germline V gene has CDR1 LGHNT and CDR2 FRNRAP.

V is TRBV5-6 and J is TRBJ1-1; unclear D gene. Looked up from germline, CDR1 is SGHDT and CDR2 is YYEEEE. CDR3 length: 14 residues. The V and J ends lost 2 bases and 1 base respectively, with 9 bases between them. The chain's CDR3 is CASSLAPGNTEAFF. In DNA, the CDR3 is TGTGCCAGCAGCTTAGCTCCGGGGAACACTGAAGCTTTCTTT. Filled out from reference TRBV5-6 and TRBJ1-1, the complete variable domain reads DAGVTQSPTHLIKTRGQQVTLRCSPKSGHDTVSWYQQALGQGPQFIFQYYEEEERQRGNFPDRFSGHQFPNYSSELNVNALLLGDSALYLCASSLAPGNTEAFFGQGTRLTVV.